The 28 T cell receptor beta chains given below trace back to one sample, sequenced in a study of identifying expanded T cells in peripheral blood. Some clones are missing from TCRdb's copy, which holds only in-frame ones; the method was immunoSEQ multiplex PCR. The sample lists 80,000 or so clones, 84% occurring once. The material sequenced was blood. All receptors derive from a person aged 18 to 70 in good health.

The chain uses TRBV7-2 and TRBJ2-7; the match to TRBD1 covers 8 bases. The CDR3 length is 14 residues. With 5 bases clipped from V and 2 bases from J, the junction kept 5 bases outside the gene matches. CDR1 SGHTA and CDR2 FQGNSA come from the germline V gene. CDR3 sequence reads: CASSPEQGAYEQYF. The CDR3 nucleotides are TGTGCCAGCAGCCCGGAACAGGGGGCCTACGAGCAGTACTTC.

This sequence joins TRBV7-6 and TRBJ2-7, with a possible D match to TRBD2 (5 bases). The CDR3 spans 13 residues. Germline CDR1 is SGHVS and CDR2 is FNYEAQ. The ends were cut back, 9 bases at V and 5 bases at J, with 17 bases in the middle. The CDR3 here is CASFDSAVNEQYF. DNA for the CDR3: TGTGCCAGTTTCGATAGCGCCGTGAACGAGCAGTACTTC.

This clone was seen only once. The genes are TRBV6-5 and TRBJ2-1; D call uncertain. V lost 4 bases and J 9 bases, leaving 7 bases between the germline ends. CDR3 length: 11 amino acids. The germline V gene encodes CDR1 MNHEY and CDR2 SVGAGI. DNA for the CDR3: TGTGCCAGCAGTTCCCCGGGTGAGCAGTTCTTC. This sequence encodes CASSSPGEQFF.

The chain joins TRBV7-9 to TRBJ2-7, with 12 nucleotides matching TRBD2. This CDR3 has 18 residues. Germline V CDR1 and CDR2: SEHNR, FQNEAQ (reference sequence). V trimming: 4 bases; J trimming: 1 base; junction bases outside the gene matches: 11. This CDR3 reads CASSSPGLAGPGSYEQYF. The CDR3 bases are TGTGCCAGCAGCTCCCCGGGACTAGCGGGCCCTGGGTCCTACGAGCAGTACTTC. Full variable domain (remainder filled in from reference TRBV7-9 and TRBJ2-7): DTGVSQNPRHKITKRGQNVTFRCDPISEHNRLYWYRQTLGQGPEFLTYFQNEAQLEKSRLLSDRFSAERPKGSFSTLEIQRTEQGDSAMYLCASSSPGLAGPGSYEQYFGPGTRLTVT.

This sequence joins TRBV5-1 and TRBJ2-1, with 7 bases identical to TRBD1. Trimming at V came to 0 bases and at J to 4 bases, leaving 10 bases not matched to a gene. This CDR3 is built from 17 residues. From germline, CDR1 is SGHRS and CDR2 YFSETQ. CDR3 sequence reads: CASSLAPEGAQYNEQFF. Written as DNA, the CDR3 is TGCGCCAGCAGCTTGGCCCCCGAGGGGGCGCAATACAATGAGCAGTTCTTC.

V gene TRBV19 combines with J gene TRBJ2-7; possibly TRBD2 for D (5 bases). Germline lookup yields CDR1 LNHDA and CDR2 SQIVND (reference sequence). Trimming shortened V by 1 base and J by 4 bases, and 20 bases separated the two germline ends. The CDR3 sequence is 17 residues long. The CDR3 here is CASSIGTGRQTSYEQYF. DNA for the CDR3: TGTGCCAGTAGTATAGGTACGGGAAGACAAACTTCTTACGAGCAGTACTTC. Looking up the rest from reference TRBV19 and TRBJ2-7 gives the full variable domain: DGGITQSPKYLFRKEGQNVTLSCEQNLNHDAMYWYRQDPGQGLRLIYYSQIVNDFQKGDIAEGYSVSREKKESFPLTVTSAQKNPTAFYLCASSIGTGRQTSYEQYFGPGTRLTVT.

The V gene is TRBV27, the J gene TRBJ2-7, with 7 bases identical to TRBD2. J lost 2 bases, V lost 2 bases, and 6 bases had no gene match. Germline assignment: CDR1 MNHEY and CDR2 SMNVEV (reference sequence). This CDR3 contains 15 residues. The CDR3 nucleotides are TGTGCCAGCAGTTTACGGTCTAGCGGTCCCTACGAGCAGTACTTC. This encodes CASSLRSSGPYEQYF.

This clone was observed once. The V and J genes are TRBV11-2 and TRBJ1-1; D may be TRBD1 (6 bases). The CDR3 extends over 16 amino acids. In germline, CDR1 is SGHAT, CDR2 FQNNGV. V lost 5 bases, J lost 0 bases, and 16 bases lay in between. CDR3 sequence reads: CASSPGGANMNTEAFF. The CDR3 DNA reads as TGTGCCAGCAGCCCTGGGGGGGCCAATATGAACACTGAAGCTTTCTTT.

The chain combines TRBV4-3 with TRBJ2-3; tentatively, D is TRBD1 (5 bases). Per the germline V gene, CDR1 is LGHNA and CDR2 is YSLEER. The CDR3 is made up of 16 amino acids. Trimming took off 0 bases at V and 3 bases at J, with 13 bases between the two ends. The CDR3 reads CASSQENWGGTDTQYF. CDR3 in DNA: TGCGCCAGCAGCCAAGAGAATTGGGGCGGTACAGATACGCAGTATTTT.

This clone was recorded a few times. The CDR3 DNA follows: TGCGCCAGCAGCTCTTCCAACACTGAAGCTTTCTTT. Translated: CASSSSNTEAFF. This chain links TRBV5-1 with TRBJ1-1; D ambiguous. Trimming removed 3 bases from V and 2 bases from J, with 5 bases in between. The CDR3 has 12 residues. CDR1 SGHRS and CDR2 YFSETQ come from the germline V gene.

This clone has only a few counts. This chain links TRBV7-2 with TRBJ1-1, with D possibly TRBD1 on 5 matching bases. The germline CDR1 and CDR2 sequences are SGHTA and FQGNSA. The CDR3 loop spans 15 amino acids. V lost 3 bases and J lost 0, with 11 bases in between. The CDR3 loop is CASSLSGAMNTEAFF. The DNA for the CDR3 is TGTGCCAGCAGCTTGTCCGGGGCCATGAACACTGAAGCTTTCTTT.

Only one count was recorded for this clone. The chain employs TRBV15 and TRBJ2-7; 11 bases are a match to TRBD2. CDR1 and CDR2 from the germline V gene are LNHNV and YYDKDF (reference sequence). The junction had 13 bases not matched to a gene; V was cut back by 6 bases and J by 3 bases. The CDR3 has 17 amino acids. The CDR3 bases are TGTGCCACCAGGAGCCGGGGTTTAACTAGCGGGAGCTACGAGCAGTACTTC. It encodes CATRSRGLTSGSYEQYF.

The V and J genes are TRBV7-2 and TRBJ2-7; D possibly corresponds to TRBD2 (6 bases). V gave up 1 base and J gave up 6 bases, with 19 bases separating them. There are 16 residues in the CDR3. Looked up from germline, CDR1 is SGHTA and CDR2 is FQGNSA. CDR3: CASSLVGGRQGGEQYF. As DNA, the CDR3 is TGTGCCAGCAGCTTAGTAGGAGGGCGGCAGGGTGGCGAGCAGTACTTC.

This chain connects TRBV28 to TRBJ2-7; D gene ambiguous. Germline CDR1 is MDHEN and CDR2 is SYDVKM. V was trimmed by 2 bases and J by 2 bases, leaving 16 bases between them. CDR3 length: 16 amino acids. CDR3 residues: CASSLITEISPYEQYF. For the CDR3, the DNA is TGTGCCAGCAGTTTAATTACGGAAATATCCCCCTACGAGCAGTACTTC.

This chain uses TRBV2 with TRBJ2-7; 10 bases agree with TRBD2. CDR1 and CDR2 (germline): SNHLY, FYNNEI. V was clipped by 4 bases and J by 4 bases; unmatched bases: 19. The CDR3 contains 19 residues. The DNA of the CDR3 is TGTGCCAGCAGTGGGGCGGAGCTAGCGGGAGTTGGGGGGTCTTACGAGCAGTACTTC. As protein: CASSGAELAGVGGSYEQYF.

The CDR3 reads CLGSDGDKQFF. The CDR3 DNA sequence: TGCTTGGGATCCGACGGGGATAAGCAGTTCTTC. The chain carries TRBV20-1 and TRBJ2-1; TRBD2 is a possible D gene (5 bases). CDR1 and CDR2 (germline): DFQATT, SNEGSKA (reference sequence). This CDR3 spans 11 amino acids.

The chain couples TRBV6-6 to TRBJ2-1, with 10 bases aligning to TRBD2. Germline trimming cut 2 bases from V and 8 bases from J; bases unmatched to any gene: 6. The CDR3 sequence is 15 residues long. Germline V gene sequence: CDR1 MNHNY, CDR2 SVGAGI (reference sequence). Written as DNA, the CDR3 is TGTGCCAGCAGTTACAACCCTAGCGGGAGTTATGAGCAGTTCTTC. Its translation: CASSYNPSGSYEQFF.

The chain uses TRBV7-8 and TRBJ2-1; TRBD1 aligns across 10 bases. The J segment lost 5 bases and the V segment lost 7 bases, leaving 11 bases of the junction unmatched. Germline V CDR1 and CDR2: SGHVS, FQNEAQ. CDR3 size: 16 residues. The CDR3 DNA follows: TGTGCCAGCATCGAGGGAGGACAGGGGGTGGACAATGAGCAGTTCTTC. This sequence encodes CASIEGGQGVDNEQFF.

This clone appeared a single time. The rearrangement links TRBV5-1 to TRBJ2-7; 7 bases match TRBD1. The CDR3 is made up of 17 amino acids. Per germline, CDR1 SGHRS and CDR2 YFSETQ. The J segment lost 4 bases and the V segment lost 4 bases, leaving 17 bases of the junction unmatched. CDR3 region: CASSGRTGLQPAYEQYF. CDR3 sequence (DNA): TGCGCCAGCAGCGGACGGACAGGACTCCAACCCGCTTACGAGCAGTACTTC.

The gene calls are TRBV6-1 and TRBJ1-1, with unresolved D. V lost 2 bases and J lost 6, with 13 bases in between. CDR3 length: 14 amino acids. Germline CDR1 is MNHNS and CDR2 is SASEGT. CDR3: CASSESGRWAEAFF. The CDR3 DNA sequence: TGTGCCAGCAGTGAAAGTGGGCGGTGGGCTGAAGCTTTCTTT.

The sample holds a few counts of this clone. This rearrangement joins TRBV7-2 to TRBJ2-7, with 15 bases matching TRBD2. Germline CDR1 and CDR2: SGHTA and FQGNSA. Trimming cost V 5 bases and J 13 bases; bases outside gene matches: 9. This CDR3 is built from 14 residues. CDR3 bases: TGTGCCAGCAGCACCACCGGGACTAGCGGGAGGAGTTACTTC. It yields the protein CASSTTGTSGRSYF.

V is TRBV6-5 and J is TRBJ2-2, with TRBD1 matching over 9 bases. The germline V gene encodes CDR1 MNHEY and CDR2 SVGAGI. J gave up 5 bases and V 5 bases, and 3 bases lay outside the gene matches. The CDR3 is made up of 14 amino acids. The CDR3 is CASSTGGATGELFF. The DNA of the CDR3 is TGTGCCAGCAGTACAGGGGGCGCGACCGGGGAGCTGTTTTTT.

The chain is built from TRBV30 and TRBJ2-7; the match to TRBD2 covers 11 bases. Germline CDR1 reads GTSNPN; CDR2 reads SVGIG (reference sequence). Trimming cost V 2 bases and J 2 bases; bases outside gene matches: 8. The CDR3 contains 16 residues. The CDR3 sequence is CAWSTPGLAAPYEQYF. DNA of the CDR3: TGTGCCTGGAGTACCCCGGGACTAGCGGCTCCCTACGAGCAGTACTTC.

This rearrangement joins TRBV7-8 to TRBJ2-7; D is undetermined. Germline assignment: CDR1 SGHVS and CDR2 FQNEAQ. V was pared by 0 bases and J by 4 bases, with 10 bases between. The CDR3 loop spans 14 amino acids. CDR3 nucleotides: TGTGCCAGCAGCTTAGCTGTGGCTGGTTACGAGCAGTACTTC. This gives the protein CASSLAVAGYEQYF.

This chain uses TRBV2 with TRBJ2-5; 10 nucleotides match TRBD1. The V gene end was trimmed by 5 bases and the J gene end by 2 bases; junction bases not matched to a gene: 5. CDR3 length: 15 residues. Germline loops: CDR1 SNHLY, CDR2 FYNNEI. As DNA, the CDR3 is TGTGCCAGCAGTCCCGGGACAGGGGAGCAAGAGACCCAGTACTTC. Translation: CASSPGTGEQETQYF.

The chain employs TRBV6-5 and TRBJ2-7; 8 positions match TRBD1. CDR3 length: 13 amino acids. After removal of 5 bases from V and 6 bases from J, the junction contained 6 bases not matched to a gene. Looked up from germline, CDR1 is MNHEY and CDR2 is SVGAGI. In DNA form, the CDR3 reads TGTGCCAGCAGTCGGACAGGGTATATCGAGCAGTACTTC. It specifies CASSRTGYIEQYF.

This clone has a handful of counts. V is TRBV28 and J is TRBJ2-2; TRBD1 agrees at 8 bases. The CDR3 extends over 15 amino acids. J lost 0 bases, V lost 11 bases, and 8 bases had no gene match. Per germline, CDR1 MDHEN and CDR2 SYDVKM. Here the CDR3 reads CAHGTGYANTGELFF. In DNA form, the CDR3 reads TGTGCCCACGGGACAGGATACGCGAACACCGGGGAGCTGTTTTTT.

This rearrangement joins TRBV4-3 to TRBJ1-3; possibly TRBD1 for D (5 bases). V lost 0 bases to trimming and J lost 0 bases, with 12 bases between them. The V gene's germline CDR1 is LGHNA and CDR2 YSLEER. The CDR3 loop spans 17 amino acids. This CDR3 is CASSQDTGTFSGNTIYF. Here the CDR3 DNA reads TGCGCCAGCAGCCAAGATACAGGTACCTTCTCTGGAAACACCATATATTTT.